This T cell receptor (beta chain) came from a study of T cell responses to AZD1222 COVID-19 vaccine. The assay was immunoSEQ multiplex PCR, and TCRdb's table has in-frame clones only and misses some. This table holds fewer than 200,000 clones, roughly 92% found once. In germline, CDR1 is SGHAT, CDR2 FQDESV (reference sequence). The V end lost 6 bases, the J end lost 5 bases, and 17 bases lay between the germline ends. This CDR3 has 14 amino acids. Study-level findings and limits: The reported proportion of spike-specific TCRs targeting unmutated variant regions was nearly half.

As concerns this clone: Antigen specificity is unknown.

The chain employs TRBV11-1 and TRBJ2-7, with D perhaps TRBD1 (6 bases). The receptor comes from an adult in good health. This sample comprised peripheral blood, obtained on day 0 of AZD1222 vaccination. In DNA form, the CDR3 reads TGTGCCAGCAGTTGGCAGGGGTATCGGGACGAGCAGTACTTC. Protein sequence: CASSWQGYRDEQYF.